This T cell receptor (beta chain) is from a study of shared clonotypes between healthy human individuals. This clone showed up just a few times. The antigen is undetermined. Assay: immunoSEQ multiplex PCR; the TCRdb copy retains only in-frame clones and omits some. Of under 750,000 clones listed, approximately 72% are singletons. The study, taken as a whole, reports: Estimated clonotype richness was generally higher in naive than memory subsets. Having only a few donors restricted how much genetic and exposure-history diversity was captured.

Germline V gene lookup returns CDR1 LNHNV and CDR2 YYDKDF (reference sequence). The V end was cut by 4 bases, the J end by 9 bases, with 16 bases between. This CDR3 contains 14 residues. The receptor comes from a woman in her 30s in good health. The chain recombines TRBV15 with TRBJ1-5, with a weak D call TRBD1 (6 bases). The material sequenced was memory CD4+ T cells sorted from blood. The subset: CD45RA-negative fraction. The CDR3 nucleotides are TGTGCCACCAGCATTGCAGGGGCCAACCGGCCCCAGCATTTT. Amino acids: CATSIAGANRPQHF.